What follows are 5 T cell receptor beta chains derived from one specimen sequenced in a study of response to subunit inactivated influenza vaccine. TCRdb re-called the RT-PCR reads through MiXCR, storing one row per CDR3 protein. The table has about 540,000 distinct CDR3 sequences, roughly 25% seen once. These records were also assigned to another study, of T cells expressing NK-cell markers. From that paper: 5'RACE template switching with UMIs generated TCR beta cDNA.

Specimen: CD4+ T cells sorted from PBMCs, collected roughly 13 days after vaccination. These receptors were obtained from a man aged 50 or older who received an inactivated influenza vaccine.

This clonotype was seen more than once but under ten times. This chain uses TRBV3-1 with TRBJ2-5; a weak D match, TRBD2 (6 bases). V lost 7 bases and J lost 2, with 11 bases in between. The length of the CDR3 is 13 residues. Germline V gene sequence: CDR1 LGHDT, CDR2 YNNKEL (reference sequence). CDR3 nucleotide sequence: TGTGCCAGCAACTGGGACTGGCAAGAGACCCAGTACTTC. It specifies CASNWDWQETQYF.

The J gene is TRBJ2-4, the V gene TRBV11-2; TRBD2 is a possible D gene (7 bases). CDR1 SGHAT and CDR2 FQNNGV come from the germline V gene. The length of the CDR3 is 16 residues. V was trimmed by 5 bases and J by 0 bases, leaving 14 bases between them. For the CDR3, the DNA is TGTGCCAGCAGCCCGGGCCGGGGGGCAGCCAAAAACATTCAGTACTTC. Translating it yields CASSPGRGAAKNIQYF. The full variable domain, its missing parts supplied by reference TRBV11-2 and TRBJ2-4, is EAGVAQSPRYKIIEKRQSVAFWCNPISGHATLYWYQQILGQGPKLLIQFQNNGVVDDSQLPKDRFSAERLKGVDSTLKIQPAKLEDSAVYLCASSPGRGAAKNIQYFGAGTRLSVL.

CDR3 sequence: CASSQDSIGTAQYF. The DNA of the CDR3 is TGCGCCAGCAGCCAAGATAGTATAGGGACTGCGCAGTATTTT. The chain carries TRBV4-3 and TRBJ2-3, with D tentatively TRBD2 (6 bases). The CDR3 consists of 14 residues. CDR1 LGHNA and CDR2 YSLEER come from the germline V gene. The V and J ends lost 0 bases and 10 bases respectively, with 14 bases between them.

A few counts support this clonotype. The chain uses TRBV29-1 and TRBJ2-7; weak D call: TRBD2 (5 bases). The CDR3 has 11 amino acids. V dropped 7 bases and J dropped 6 bases, with 13 bases sitting between them. CDR1 and CDR2 (germline): SQVTM, ANQGSEA. CDR3 amino acids: CSAYRGFEQYF. CDR3 bases: TGCAGCGCTTACAGAGGGTTCGAGCAGTACTTC.

V and J are TRBV28 and TRBJ2-7; 10 positions agree with TRBD2. The CDR3 consists of 14 residues. CDR1 is MDHEN, CDR2 SYDVKM, per germline. Trimming took 9 bases from V and 2 from J; bases not matched to a gene: 7. CDR3 residues: CASITSGKTYEQYF. CDR3 DNA sequence: TGTGCCAGTATAACTAGCGGGAAGACCTACGAGCAGTACTTC.